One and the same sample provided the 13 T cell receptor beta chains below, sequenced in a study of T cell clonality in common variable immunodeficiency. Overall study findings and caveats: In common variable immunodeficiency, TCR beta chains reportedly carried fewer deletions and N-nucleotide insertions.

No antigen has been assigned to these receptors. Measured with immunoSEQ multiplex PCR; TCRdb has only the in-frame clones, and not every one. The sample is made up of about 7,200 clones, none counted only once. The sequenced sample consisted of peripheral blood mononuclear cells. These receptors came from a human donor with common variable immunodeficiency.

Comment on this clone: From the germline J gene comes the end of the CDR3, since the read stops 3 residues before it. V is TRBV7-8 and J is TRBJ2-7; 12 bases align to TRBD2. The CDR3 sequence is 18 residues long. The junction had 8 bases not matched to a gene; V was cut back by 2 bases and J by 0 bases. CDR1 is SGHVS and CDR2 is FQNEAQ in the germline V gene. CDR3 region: CASSLSSGRAYSSYEQYF. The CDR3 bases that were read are TGTGCCAGCAGCTTATCTAGCGGGAGGGCCTATAGCTCCTACGAG.

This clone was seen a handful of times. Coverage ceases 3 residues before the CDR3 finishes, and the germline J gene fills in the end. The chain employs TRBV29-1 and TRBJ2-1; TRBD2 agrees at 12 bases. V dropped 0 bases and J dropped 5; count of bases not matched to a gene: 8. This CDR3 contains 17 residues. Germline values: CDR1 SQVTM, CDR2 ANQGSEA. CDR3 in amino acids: CSVEDPTSGRLHNEQFF. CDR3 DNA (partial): TGCAGCGTTGAAGATCCGACTAGCGGGAGATTACACAATGAG.

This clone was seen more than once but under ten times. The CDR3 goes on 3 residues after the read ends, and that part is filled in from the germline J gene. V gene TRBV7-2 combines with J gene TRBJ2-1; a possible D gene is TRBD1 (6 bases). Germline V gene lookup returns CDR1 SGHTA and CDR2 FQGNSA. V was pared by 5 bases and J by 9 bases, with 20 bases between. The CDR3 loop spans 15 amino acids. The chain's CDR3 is CASSREVGQLLEQFF. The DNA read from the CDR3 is TGTGCCAGCAGCCGCGAGGTTGGACAGCTTCTTGAG. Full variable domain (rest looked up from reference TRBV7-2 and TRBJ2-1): GAGVSQSPSNKVTEKGKDVELRCDPISGHTALYWYRQSLGQGLEFLIYFQGNSAPDKSGLPSDRFSAERTGGSVSTLTIQRTQQEDSAVYLCASSREVGQLLEQFFGPGTRLTVL.

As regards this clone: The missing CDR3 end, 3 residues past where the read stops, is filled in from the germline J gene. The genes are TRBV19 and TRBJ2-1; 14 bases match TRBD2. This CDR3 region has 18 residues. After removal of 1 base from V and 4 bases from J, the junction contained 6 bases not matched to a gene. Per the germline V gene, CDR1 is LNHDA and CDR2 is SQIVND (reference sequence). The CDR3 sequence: CASSIGLAGGPPYNEQFF. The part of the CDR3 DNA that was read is TGTGCCAGTAGTATAGGACTAGCGGGAGGGCCCCCTTACAATGAG.

CDR3 residues: CASSLQGAIEQFF. The sequenced CDR3 bases are TGTGCCAGCAGCTTACAAGGGGCAATTGAG. The V gene is TRBV7-6, the J gene TRBJ2-1; a possible D gene is TRBD1 (5 bases). The CDR3 end is not reached by the read, which stops 3 residues before it; the germline J gene fills it in. Germline-derived CDR1 and CDR2 are SGHVS and FNYEAQ. V was shortened by 2 bases and J by 9 bases, with 11 bases between the two germline ends. This CDR3 is 13 amino acids long. Complete variable domain (other parts from reference TRBV7-6 and TRBJ2-1): GAGVSQSPRYKVTKRGQDVALRCDPISGHVSLYWYRQALGQGPEFLTYFNYEAQQDKSGLPNDRFSAERPEGSISTLTIQRTEQRDSAMYRCASSLQGAIEQFFGPGTRLTVL.

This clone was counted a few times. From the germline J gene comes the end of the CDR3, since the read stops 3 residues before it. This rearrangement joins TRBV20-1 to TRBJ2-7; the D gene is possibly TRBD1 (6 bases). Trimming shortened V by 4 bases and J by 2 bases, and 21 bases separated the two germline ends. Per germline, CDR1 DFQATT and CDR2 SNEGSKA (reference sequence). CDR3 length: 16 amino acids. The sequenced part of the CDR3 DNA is TGCAGTGCTATACCATTTGAGGGGGAAAGAACCTACGAG. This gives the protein CSAIPFEGERTYE. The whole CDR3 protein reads CSAIPFEGERTYEQYF.

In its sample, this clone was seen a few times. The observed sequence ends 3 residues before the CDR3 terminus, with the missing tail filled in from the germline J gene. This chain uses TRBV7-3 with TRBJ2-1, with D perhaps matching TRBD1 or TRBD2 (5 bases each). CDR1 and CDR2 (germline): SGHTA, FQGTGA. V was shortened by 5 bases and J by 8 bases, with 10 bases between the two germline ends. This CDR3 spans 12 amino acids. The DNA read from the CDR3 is TGTGCCAGCAGCCCACGAGGGGATGAG. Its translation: CASSPRGDE. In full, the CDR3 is CASSPRGDEQFF.

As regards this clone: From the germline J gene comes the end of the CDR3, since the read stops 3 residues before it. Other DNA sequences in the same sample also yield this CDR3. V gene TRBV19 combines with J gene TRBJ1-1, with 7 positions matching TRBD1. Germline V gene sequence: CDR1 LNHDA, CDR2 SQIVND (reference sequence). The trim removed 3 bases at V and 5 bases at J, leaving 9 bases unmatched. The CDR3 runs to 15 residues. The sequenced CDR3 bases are TGTGCCAGTAGTATTCACAGGGGAGAGGGTACTGAA. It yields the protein CASSIHRGEGTE. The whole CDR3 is CASSIHRGEGTEAFF.

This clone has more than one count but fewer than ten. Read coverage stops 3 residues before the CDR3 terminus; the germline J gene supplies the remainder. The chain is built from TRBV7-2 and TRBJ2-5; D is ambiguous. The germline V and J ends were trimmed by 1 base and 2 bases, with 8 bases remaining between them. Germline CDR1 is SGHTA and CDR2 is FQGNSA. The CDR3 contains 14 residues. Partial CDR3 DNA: TGTGCCAGCAGCTTAGGAAGCTATCAAGAGACC. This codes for CASSLGSYQET. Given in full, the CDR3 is CASSLGSYQETQYF.

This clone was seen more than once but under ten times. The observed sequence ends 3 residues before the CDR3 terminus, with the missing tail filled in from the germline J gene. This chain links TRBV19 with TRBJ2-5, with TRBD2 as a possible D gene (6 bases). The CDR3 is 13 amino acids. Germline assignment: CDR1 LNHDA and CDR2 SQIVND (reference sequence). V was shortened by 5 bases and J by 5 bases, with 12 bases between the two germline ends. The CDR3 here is CASSWGVAETQYF. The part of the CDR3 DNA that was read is TGTGCCAGTAGTTGGGGGGTTGCGGAGACC.

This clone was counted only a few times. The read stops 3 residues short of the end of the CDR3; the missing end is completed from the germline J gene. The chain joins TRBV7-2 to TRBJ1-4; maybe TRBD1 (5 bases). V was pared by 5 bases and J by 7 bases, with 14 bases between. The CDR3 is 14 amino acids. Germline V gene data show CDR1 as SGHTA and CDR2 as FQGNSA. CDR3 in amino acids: CASSGQGEGEKLFF. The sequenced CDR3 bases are TGTGCCAGCAGCGGCCAGGGTGAGGGTGAAAAA.

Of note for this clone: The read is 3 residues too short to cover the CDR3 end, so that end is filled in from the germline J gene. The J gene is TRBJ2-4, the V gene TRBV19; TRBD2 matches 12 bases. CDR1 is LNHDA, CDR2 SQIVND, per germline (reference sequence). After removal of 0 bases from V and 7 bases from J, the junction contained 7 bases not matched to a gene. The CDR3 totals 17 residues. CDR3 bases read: TGTGCCAGTAGTATAGATCCTCTAGCGGGAGGGCGGAACATT. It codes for CASSIDPLAGGRNI. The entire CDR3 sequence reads CASSIDPLAGGRNIQYF.

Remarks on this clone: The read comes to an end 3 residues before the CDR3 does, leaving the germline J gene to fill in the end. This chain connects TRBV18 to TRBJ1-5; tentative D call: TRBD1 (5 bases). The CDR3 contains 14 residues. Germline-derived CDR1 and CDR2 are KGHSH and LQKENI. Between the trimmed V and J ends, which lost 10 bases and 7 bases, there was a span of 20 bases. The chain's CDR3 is CATHPGGGGQPQHF. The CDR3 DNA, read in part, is TGTGCCACGCACCCGGGGGGGGGTGGGCAGCCC.